The clone carrying this T cell receptor beta chain was picked up one time. Its antigen is currently unknown. Collection occurred without any documented infections or immune events in donors. The CDR3 is 12 amino acids. V was clipped by 2 bases and J by 8 bases, with 9 bases between them. Germline values: CDR1 MNHEY, CDR2 SVGAGI. Produced via immunoSEQ multiplex PCR; TCRdb's table is partial and in-frame only. The data hold 90,000 to 100,000 clones, with roughly 87% observed a single time. This sample is drawn from a study of identifying expanded T cells in peripheral blood. Study results and limitations: Approximately two-week clone count variance significantly increased as total template count grew. Differentially abundant clones: 1 to 1.5 between replicates, 16.4 at roughly 13 days, 19 to 20 at four.

The receptor was derived from a person aged 18 to 75 in good health. Sequenced: blood. This chain connects TRBV6-5 to TRBJ1-1; D uncertain. CDR3 sequence: CASSYGETEAFF. As DNA, the CDR3 is TGTGCCAGCAGTTACGGGGAGACCGAAGCTTTCTTT.